This entry is about one TCR beta chain. The CDR3 runs to 14 residues. The primer mix had 60 Vbeta and 13 Jbeta primers. Assay used: immunoSEQ multiplex PCR; TCRdb lists only in-frame clones, some missing. The sample includes roughly 160,000 clones, roughly 81% of them seen just once. The entry originates in a study of cytomegalovirus exposure and HLA in healthy donors. The clonotype comes from a woman aged 45 to 65 in good health and CMV-seronegative. Sequencing used PBMCs. The V call is TRBV21-1, the J call TRBJ2-1; TRBD2 was called by the table and not checked on the DNA. TRBV21-1 is shown as a pseudogene. The CDR3 protein is CASPSGGGLNEQFF. As DNA, the CDR3 is TGTGCCAGCCCTAGCGGGGGGGGCCTCAATGAGCAGTTCTTC.